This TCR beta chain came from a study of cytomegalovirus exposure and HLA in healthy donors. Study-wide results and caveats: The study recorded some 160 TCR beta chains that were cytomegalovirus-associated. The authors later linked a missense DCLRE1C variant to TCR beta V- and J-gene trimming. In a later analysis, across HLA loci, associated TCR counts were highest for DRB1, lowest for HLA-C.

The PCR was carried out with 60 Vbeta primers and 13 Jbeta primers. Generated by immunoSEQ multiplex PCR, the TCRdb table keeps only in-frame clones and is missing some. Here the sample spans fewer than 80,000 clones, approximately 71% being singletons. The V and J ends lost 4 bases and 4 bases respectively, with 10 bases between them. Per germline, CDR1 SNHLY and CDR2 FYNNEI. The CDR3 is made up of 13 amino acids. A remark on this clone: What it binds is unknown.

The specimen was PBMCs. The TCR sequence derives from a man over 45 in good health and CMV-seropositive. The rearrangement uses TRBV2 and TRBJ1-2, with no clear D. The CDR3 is CASSVYSGYGYTF. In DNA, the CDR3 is TGTGCCAGCAGTGTATACAGCGGCTATGGCTACACCTTC.